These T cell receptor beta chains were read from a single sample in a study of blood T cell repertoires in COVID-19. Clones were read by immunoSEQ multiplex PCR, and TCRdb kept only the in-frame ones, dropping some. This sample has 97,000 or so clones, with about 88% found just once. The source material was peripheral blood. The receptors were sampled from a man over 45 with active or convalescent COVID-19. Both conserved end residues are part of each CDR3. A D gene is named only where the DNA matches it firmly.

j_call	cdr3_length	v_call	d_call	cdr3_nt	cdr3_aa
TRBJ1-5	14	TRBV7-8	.	TGTGCCTCCTCCCGGGGCGAGAGGGGGCAGCCCCAGCATTTT	CASSRGERGQPQHF
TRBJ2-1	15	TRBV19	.	TGTGCCAGTATTCAGACAGGACACTCCTACAATGAGCAGTTCTTC	CASIQTGHSYNEQFF
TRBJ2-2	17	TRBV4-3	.	TGCGCCAGCAGCCAAGATATTCGTACACCAAACACCGGGGAGCTGTTTTTT	CASSQDIRTPNTGELFF
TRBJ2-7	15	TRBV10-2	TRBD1	TGCGCCAGCAGTGAGGGACAGGGTTCGGGCTACGAGCAGTACTTC	CASSEGQGSGYEQYF
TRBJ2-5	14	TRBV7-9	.	TGTGCCAGCAGCTTAGAATGGACAGAAGAGACCCAGTACTTC	CASSLEWTEETQYF
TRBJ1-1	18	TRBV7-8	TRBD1	TGTGCCAGCAGCTTAGGGGGGGTCAGGGGGCGCAAGGACACTGAAGCTTTCTTT	CASSLGGVRGRKDTEAFF
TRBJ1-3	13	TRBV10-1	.	TGCGCCAGCAGTGAGTCCCCAGGAAACACCATATATTTT	CASSESPGNTIYF
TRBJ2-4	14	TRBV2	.	TGTGCCAGCAGTGAAGTTGTGGAGGGAGACATTCAGTACTTC	CASSEVVEGDIQYF
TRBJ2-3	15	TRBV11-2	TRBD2	TGTGCCAGCAGCTTCGTACTAGCGGGGGAAGATACGCAGTATTTT	CASSFVLAGEDTQYF
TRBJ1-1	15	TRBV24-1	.	TGTGCCACCAGTGACAATACAGGGCCGAACACTGAAGCTTTCTTT	CATSDNTGPNTEAFF
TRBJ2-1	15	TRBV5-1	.	TGCGCCAGCAGTATAACTAGCCATTCCTACAATGAGCAGTTCTTC	CASSITSHSYNEQFF
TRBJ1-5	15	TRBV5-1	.	TGCGCCAGCAGCTTGGTCGGGGGAAGCAATCAGCCCCAGCATTTT	CASSLVGGSNQPQHF
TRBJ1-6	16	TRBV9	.	TGTGCCAGCAGCGTCGGGGGAACAGCGTTGAAGTCACCCCTCCACTTT	CASSVGGTALKSPLHF